This T cell receptor (beta chain) is drawn from a study of T cell responses to AZD1222 COVID-19 vaccine. Assay used: immunoSEQ multiplex PCR; TCRdb lists only in-frame clones, some missing. This table has around 100,000 clones, approximately 90% appearing once. Study-level findings and limits: Donors were mostly white British, more females; clonal diversity possibly underestimated. It was only 6 or 7 AZD1222 recipients who were seropositive at baseline.

Of note for this clone: The antigen is unknown.

The CDR3 totals 16 residues. Germline loops: CDR1 LNHDA, CDR2 SQIVND (reference sequence). J gave up 7 bases and V 6 bases, and 9 bases lay outside the gene matches. Sequences were derived from peripheral blood, sampled on day 0 of AZD1222 vaccination. This receptor was obtained from an adult in good health. V and J are TRBV19 and TRBJ2-3, with 14 bases that match TRBD2. CDR3 protein: CASRQTGTSGGHTQYF. As DNA, the CDR3 is TGTGCCAGTAGACAGACCGGGACTAGCGGGGGTCATACGCAGTATTTT. Based on the CDR3 plus reference TRBV19 and TRBJ2-3, the full variable domain is DGGITQSPKYLFRKEGQNVTLSCEQNLNHDAMYWYRQDPGQGLRLIYYSQIVNDFQKGDIAEGYSVSREKKESFPLTVTSAQKNPTAFYLCASRQTGTSGGHTQYFGPGTRLTVL.